This paragraph reports one TCR beta chain. This specimen comes from a study of blood T cell repertoires in COVID-19. Overall study: Sites across the United States, Italy and Spain contributed samples from acute and convalescent COVID-19. PBMCs, B-cell-depleted T cells, or T cells were the source of the cDNA or gDNA that made up the material.

Original analysis: Reference gene primer amplification gave nucleated cell count estimates. The method was immunoSEQ multiplex PCR; TCRdb's version includes in-frame clones alone and lacks a portion of them. Clone size and the V and J calls come from that table; the DNA yielded D and trimming. This sample has under 250,000 clones, with roughly 86% found just once. Patients of the Seattle cohort, enrolled during active infection, were followed longitudinally. Trimming removed 6 bases at V and 0 bases at J, with 8 bases between. Germline V gene sequence: CDR1 MNHEY, CDR2 SVGAGI. The CDR3 extends over 14 amino acids.

The clonotype originates from a woman of 80 years or more with COVID-19, enrolled during active disease. Source material: peripheral blood. The chain carries TRBV6-5 and TRBJ1-4; D not resolved. Here the CDR3 DNA reads TGTGCCAGCAGACTCTCTTCAACTAATGAAAAACTGTTTTTT. Translating it yields CASRLSSTNEKLFF.